A selection of T cell receptor beta chains follows, all from one sample in a study of beta chain features in type 1 diabetes. Profiled with immunoSEQ multiplex PCR; TCRdb holds only in-frame clones, not every one. The sample shows 400,000 to 550,000 clones, over 9.5% of them seen only once. Sequenced sample: naive CD4+ T cells from blood. The source of these receptors is a woman under 30 in good health. Both conserved end residues are part of each CDR3. A D gene is named only where the DNA matches it firmly. Part of the rows lack a size; the others show once, few, many or a class for expanded clones.

TRBJ2-1	.	TRBV9	.	CASSVGPDNNEQFF	TGTGCCAGCAGCGTCGGACCTGATAACAATGAGCAGTTCTTC
TRBJ2-1	TRBD2	TRBV4-3	.	CASSQEVGLAGLRPFF	TGCGCCAGCAGCCAAGAGGTCGGACTAGCGGGCCTTCGGCCGTTCTTC
TRBJ2-3	TRBD2	TRBV30	few	CAWSVQRVAGVTDTQYF	TGTGCCTGGAGTGTACAGCGCGTAGCGGGGGTCACAGATACGCAGTATTTT
TRBJ1-5	.	TRBV2	few	CASRRGSNQPQHF	TGTGCCAGCAGGAGGGGGAGCAATCAGCCCCAGCATTTT
TRBJ2-1	.	TRBV11-1	.	CASSLDGTSYNEQFF	TGTGCCAGCAGCTTAGACGGGACAAGCTACAATGAGCAGTTCTTC
TRBJ2-7	.	TRBV7-9	few	CASSLFEFYEQYF	TGTGCCAGCAGCTTATTTGAGTTCTACGAGCAGTACTTC
TRBJ1-2	.	TRBV7-2	.	CASSSGPPVVYGYTF	TGTGCCAGCAGCTCCGGACCTCCGGTCGTCTATGGCTACACCTTC
TRBJ2-7	TRBD1	TRBV7-2	few	CASSALTGVPYEQYF	TGTGCCAGCAGCGCCTTGACAGGGGTACCCTACGAGCAGTACTTC
TRBJ1-1	.	TRBV7-9	few	CASSERISANTEAFF	TGTGCCAGCAGCGAGCGGATAAGTGCAAACACTGAAGCTTTCTTT
TRBJ2-5	.	TRBV29-1	.	CSVHTGEETQYF	TGCAGCGTCCACACGGGCGAGGAGACCCAGTACTTC
TRBJ2-3	.	TRBV19	.	CASSISFGQGEGTDTQYF	TGTGCCAGTAGTATCTCCTTCGGGCAGGGCGAAGGAACAGATACGCAGTATTTT
TRBJ2-1	.	TRBV30	.	CAWSNVGRSSYNEQFF	TGTGCCTGGAGTAACGTAGGGAGAAGCTCCTACAATGAGCAGTTCTTC
TRBJ2-5	TRBD1	TRBV29-1	few	CSVYRGETQYF	TGCAGCGTCTACAGGGGAGAGACCCAGTACTTC
TRBJ2-2	TRBD1	TRBV29-1	few	CSGRTGVNTGELFF	TGCAGCGGTCGTACAGGGGTTAACACCGGGGAGCTGTTTTTT
TRBJ1-1	.	TRBV29-1	.	CSVERALSGTEAFF	TGCAGCGTTGAAAGGGCCCTCTCGGGGACTGAAGCTTTCTTT